The 21 T cell receptor beta chains listed next were all sequenced from one sample in a study of beta chain features in type 1 diabetes. What was sequenced were expressed TCRB transcripts, since all of the isolated RNA had been reverse transcribed. Sequencing was performed with immunoSEQ multiplex PCR; in TCRdb, only in-frame clones are kept and a portion is missing. Of 450,000 or so clones listed, more than 9.5% are singletons. The sequenced material came from naive CD4+ T cells from blood. The receptors were sampled from a woman aged 18 to 35 in good health.

The genes are TRBV9 and TRBJ1-2, with TRBD1 matching over 7 bases. The CDR3 runs to 15 residues. The V gene end was trimmed by 3 bases and the J gene end by 6 bases; junction bases not matched to a gene: 11. CDR1 SGDLS and CDR2 YYNGEE come from the germline V gene. The CDR3 nucleotides are TGTGCCAGCAGCGCTTTCGCGACAGGGAACAATGGCTACACCTTC. Its translation: CASSAFATGNNGYTF.

This clone was seen more than once but under ten times. The chain couples TRBV10-3 to TRBJ2-1; no clear D gene. Germline V CDR1 and CDR2: ENHRY, SYGVKD. CDR3 length: 12 residues. Trimming shortened V by 0 bases and J by 12 bases, and 9 bases separated the two germline ends. The CDR3 DNA sequence: TGTGCCATCAGTGAGTCGGATCCGGTGCAGTTCTTC. As protein: CAISESDPVQFF.

The chain is built from TRBV9 and TRBJ2-3; D gene uncertain. CDR1 is SGDLS, CDR2 YYNGEE, per germline. CDR3 size: 13 residues. Trimming pared 0 bases from V and 7 bases from J, leaving 9 bases between. In DNA form, the CDR3 reads TGTGCCAGCAGCGTAGATCAAGGGAATACGCAGTATTTT. Amino acid sequence: CASSVDQGNTQYF.

This sequence joins TRBV19 and TRBJ1-1; no definite D call. Trimming took off 3 bases at V and 0 bases at J, with 11 bases between the two ends. CDR1 and CDR2 from the germline V gene are LNHDA and SQIVND (reference sequence). The CDR3 has 15 residues. The DNA for the CDR3 is TGTGCCAGTAGTATGTACGGGAAGGTGAACACTGAAGCTTTCTTT. Amino acids: CASSMYGKVNTEAFF.

In its sample, this clone was seen many times. This chain connects TRBV29-1 to TRBJ2-2, with D possibly TRBD1 on 6 matching bases. The V end lost 7 bases, the J end lost 7 bases, and 13 bases lay between the germline ends. This CDR3 contains 12 residues. In germline, CDR1 is SQVTM, CDR2 ANQGSEA. CDR3: CSAIQGIGELFF. CDR3 DNA: TGCAGCGCCATCCAGGGGATCGGGGAGCTGTTTTTT.

V and J are TRBV10-2 and TRBJ2-5; D not resolved. Germline values: CDR1 WSHSY, CDR2 SAAADI. The length of the CDR3 is 12 residues. With 6 bases removed from V and 4 bases from J, the gap between germline ends came to 9 bases. This CDR3 reads CASSAPAETQYF. CDR3 DNA sequence: TGCGCCAGCAGCGCTCCGGCAGAGACCCAGTACTTC.

The chain links TRBV30 to TRBJ2-3; D may be TRBD2 (7 bases). Trimming took off 4 bases at V and 1 base at J, with 21 bases between the two ends. Germline lookup yields CDR1 GTSNPN and CDR2 SVGIG (reference sequence). The CDR3 loop spans 17 amino acids. The CDR3 DNA reads as TGTGCCTGGACCGTAGGGGGACTAAACACCCGCACAGATACGCAGTATTTT. It yields the protein CAWTVGGLNTRTDTQYF.

The chain carries TRBV20-1 and TRBJ1-1; no reliable D call. V lost 2 bases to trimming and J lost 8 bases, with 9 bases between them. Germline V lookup: CDR1 DFQATT, CDR2 SNEGSKA (reference sequence). This CDR3 region has 11 residues. CDR3 DNA: TGCAGTGCTAGACGACACAAGGAAGCTTTCTTT. Protein product: CSARRHKEAFF.

V gene TRBV7-8 combines with J gene TRBJ2-5, with D possibly matching TRBD1 (5 bases). Germline V gene data show CDR1 as SGHVS and CDR2 as FQNEAQ. There are 13 residues in the CDR3. V was clipped by 4 bases and J by 7 bases, with 13 bases between them. The DNA for the CDR3 is TGTGCCAGCAGCTCTCAGGGATTAGGGACCCAGTACTTC. Encoded protein: CASSSQGLGTQYF.

CDR3 protein: CASSSTPWGGEKLFF. CDR3 bases: TGTGCCAGCAGCTCTACCCCCTGGGGCGGTGAAAAACTGTTTTTT. This rearrangement joins TRBV7-9 to TRBJ1-4, with D possibly matching TRBD1 (5 bases). V was shortened by 4 bases and J by 7 bases, with 16 bases between the two germline ends. This CDR3 is 15 amino acids long. Germline loops: CDR1 SEHNR, CDR2 FQNEAQ (reference sequence).

This clone was counted between two and nine times. The CDR3 DNA follows: TGTGCCAGCAGCAGCAGATATAATCAGCCCCAGCATTTT. It codes for CASSSRYNQPQHF. V is TRBV7-2 and J is TRBJ1-5; no reliable D call. Germline V lookup: CDR1 SGHTA, CDR2 FQGNSA. V lost 5 bases, J lost 4 bases, and 9 bases lay in between. This CDR3 comprises 13 residues. Supplemented by reference TRBV7-2 and TRBJ1-5, the full variable domain reads GAGVSQSPSNKVTEKGKDVELRCDPISGHTALYWYRQSLGQGLEFLIYFQGNSAPDKSGLPSDRFSAERTGGSVSTLTIQRTQQEDSAVYLCASSSRYNQPQHFGDGTRLSIL.

The chain recombines TRBV27 with TRBJ1-5; D gene uncertain. This CDR3 has 13 residues. Germline values: CDR1 MNHEY, CDR2 SMNVEV (reference sequence). V shed 6 bases and J shed 5 bases, with 11 bases lying between them. The CDR3 spells CASSLTEHQPQHF. The CDR3 DNA follows: TGTGCCAGCAGCTTGACTGAGCATCAGCCCCAGCATTTT.

The V and J genes are TRBV6-1 and TRBJ2-4; D might be TRBD1 (7 bases). The CDR3 loop spans 13 amino acids. The ends were cut back, 4 bases at V and 8 bases at J, with 12 bases in the middle. The germline gives CDR1 MNHNS, CDR2 SASEGT. CDR3 bases: TGTGCCAGCAGTGGAGACAGGGAGGACATTCAGTACTTC. Encoded protein: CASSGDREDIQYF.

In its sample, this clone was seen a few times. J is TRBJ1-1 and V is TRBV6-5; D remains ambiguous. V was shortened by 0 bases and J by 5 bases, with 13 bases between the two germline ends. Germline CDR1 reads MNHEY; CDR2 reads SVGAGI. This CDR3 region has 15 residues. The CDR3 DNA reads as TGTGCCAGCAGTTACTCGAAGTTGGGCGTAACTGAAGCTTTCTTT. Its translation: CASSYSKLGVTEAFF.

The table lists this clone with a few counts. The gene calls are TRBV9 and TRBJ1-3; D gene ambiguous. Germline V lookup: CDR1 SGDLS, CDR2 YYNGEE. Deletions cut 0 bases from V and 3 bases from J, with 7 bases between. This CDR3 is 14 amino acids long. CDR3 residues: CASSVVSDGNTIYF. In nucleotides, the CDR3 is TGTGCCAGCAGCGTAGTTAGCGATGGAAACACCATATATTTT.

The gene calls are TRBV19 and TRBJ2-5; 7 nucleotides align to TRBD1. The CDR3 is 12 residues long. In germline, CDR1 is LNHDA, CDR2 SQIVND (reference sequence). Unmatched junction bases numbered 4, after V lost 8 bases and J lost 4 bases. The CDR3 protein is CASQDRVETQYF. CDR3 sequence (DNA): TGTGCCAGTCAAGACAGGGTAGAGACCCAGTACTTC.

This chain uses TRBV30 with TRBJ1-3, with D unclear. The V end lost 4 bases, the J end lost 4 bases, and 14 bases lay between the germline ends. The CDR3 extends over 14 amino acids. Germline values: CDR1 GTSNPN, CDR2 SVGIG (reference sequence). The CDR3 region is CAWNFGIPGNTIYF. CDR3 sequence (DNA): TGTGCCTGGAACTTTGGCATTCCCGGAAACACCATATATTTT. Combining the CDR3 with reference TRBV30 and TRBJ1-3 gives the whole variable domain SQTIHQWPATLVQPVGSPLSLECTVEGTSNPNLYWYRQAAGRGLQLLFYSVGIGQISSEVPQNLSASRPQDRQFILSSKKLLLSDSGFYLCAWNFGIPGNTIYFGEGSWLTVV.

The J gene is TRBJ1-2, the V gene TRBV20-1, with D possibly being TRBD1 (5 bases). The CDR3 has 11 residues. The V gene's germline CDR1 is DFQATT and CDR2 SNEGSKA (reference sequence). Trimming cost V 7 bases and J 2 bases, with 8 bases left between them. DNA for the CDR3: TGCAGTGTGACAGCCAACTATGGCTACACCTTC. The encoded protein is CSVTANYGYTF.

V is TRBV4-1 and J is TRBJ2-3; D is ambiguous. The V gene's germline CDR1 is MGHRA and CDR2 YSYEKL. Trimming shortened V by 1 base and J by 4 bases, and 3 bases separated the two germline ends. The CDR3 has 12 amino acids. CDR3 protein: CASSQAADTQYF. In DNA, the CDR3 is TGCGCCAGCAGCCAAGCGGCAGATACGCAGTATTTT.

This rearrangement joins TRBV5-1 to TRBJ2-6; 8 bases match TRBD1. Germline trimming cut 3 bases from V and 2 bases from J; bases unmatched to any gene: 4. The CDR3 is made up of 16 amino acids. CDR1 is SGHRS and CDR2 is YFSETQ in the germline V gene. The CDR3 DNA is TGCGCCAGCAGCTCCACAGGGGGAACTGGGGCCAACGTCCTGACTTTC. Translation: CASSSTGGTGANVLTF.

V usage is TRBV28 and J usage is TRBJ1-6; 8 nucleotides match TRBD1. Per germline, CDR1 MDHEN and CDR2 SYDVKM. This CDR3 region has 14 residues. V was pared by 8 bases and J by 7 bases, with 7 bases of the junction left unmatched. CDR3 in DNA: TGTGCCAGCGGGGACAGGAGAGGGAATTCACCCCTCCACTTT. Translation gives CASGDRRGNSPLHF.